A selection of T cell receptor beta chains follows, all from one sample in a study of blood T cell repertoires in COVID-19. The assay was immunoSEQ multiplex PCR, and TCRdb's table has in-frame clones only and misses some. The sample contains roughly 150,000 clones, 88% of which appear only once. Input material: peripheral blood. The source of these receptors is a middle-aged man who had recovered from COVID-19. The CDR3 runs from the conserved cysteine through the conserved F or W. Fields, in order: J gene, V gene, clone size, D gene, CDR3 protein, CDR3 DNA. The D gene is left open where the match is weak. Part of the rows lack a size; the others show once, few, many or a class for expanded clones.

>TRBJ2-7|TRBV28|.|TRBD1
CASSTGTGSYEQYF
TGTGCCAGCAGTACCGGGACAGGCTCCTACGAGCAGTACTTC
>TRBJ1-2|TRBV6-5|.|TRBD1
CASRRTGQGGYTF
TGTGCCAGCAGACGAACGGGACAGGGTGGCTACACCTTC
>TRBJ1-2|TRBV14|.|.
CASSGLDSYYGYTF
TGTGCCAGCAGCGGATTGGACAGTTACTATGGCTACACCTTC
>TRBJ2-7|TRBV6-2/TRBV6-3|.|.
CASSYSVAASYEQYF
TGTGCCAGCAGTTACTCGGTGGCCGCATCCTACGAGCAGTACTTC
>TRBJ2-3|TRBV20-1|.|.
CSATQEDTQYF
TGCAGTGCTACACAGGAGGATACGCAGTATTTT
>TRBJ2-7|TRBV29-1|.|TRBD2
CSVSEPLAGGSYEQYF
TGCAGCGTCTCTGAACCACTAGCGGGGGGCTCCTACGAGCAGTACTTC
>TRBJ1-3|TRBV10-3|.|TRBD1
CAIGTTGGSGNTIYF
TGTGCCATCGGTACCACAGGGGGCTCTGGAAACACCATATATTTT
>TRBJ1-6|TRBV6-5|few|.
CATRVNNSPLHF
TGTGCCACGAGGGTTAATAATTCACCCCTCCACTTT
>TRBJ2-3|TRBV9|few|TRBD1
CASSVETGGTDTQYF
TGTGCCAGCAGCGTAGAGACAGGGGGCACAGATACGCAGTATTTT
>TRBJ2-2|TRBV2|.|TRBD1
CASSAQGANTGELFF
TGTGCCAGCAGTGCACAGGGGGCGAACACCGGGGAGCTGTTTTTT
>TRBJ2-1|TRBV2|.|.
CASSVTGVPYNEQFF
TGTGCCAGCAGTGTCACGGGAGTCCCGTACAATGAGCAGTTCTTC
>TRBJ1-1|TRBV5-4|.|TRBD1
CASSVAAQGAKGLF
TGTGCCAGCAGCGTTGCGGCTCAGGGGGCGAAGGGGTTATTT
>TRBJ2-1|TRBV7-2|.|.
CASSRPGASEQFF
TGTGCCAGCAGCCGACCTGGAGCGAGTGAGCAGTTCTTC
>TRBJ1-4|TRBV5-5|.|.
CASSPGGVGEKLFF
TGTGCCAGCAGCCCCGGGGGGGTGGGCGAAAAACTGTTTTTT
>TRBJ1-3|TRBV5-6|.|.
CASSLGSGLNTIYF
TGTGCCAGCAGCTTGGGGTCAGGGCTAAACACCATATATTTT
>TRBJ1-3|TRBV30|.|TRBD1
CAWKGGQGFGNTIYF
TGTGCCTGGAAGGGGGGACAGGGTTTCGGAAACACCATATATTTT
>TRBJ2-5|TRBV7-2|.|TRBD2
CASPGGQETQYF
TGTGCCAGCCCCGGGGGGCAAGAGACCCAGTACTTC
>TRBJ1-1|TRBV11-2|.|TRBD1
CASSLRLGGGNSGTEAFF
TGTGCCAGCAGCTTAAGACTTGGAGGGGGCAATTCGGGCACTGAAGCTTTCTTT
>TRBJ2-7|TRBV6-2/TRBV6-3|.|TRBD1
CASSWDSSYEQYF
TGTGCCAGCAGTTGGGACAGTTCCTACGAGCAGTACTTC
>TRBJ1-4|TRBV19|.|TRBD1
CASRDRGQREKLFF
TGTGCCAGTAGGGACAGGGGTCAAAGAGAAAAACTGTTTTTT
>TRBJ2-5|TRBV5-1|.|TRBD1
CASSSGQGEYQETQYF
TGCGCCAGCAGCAGCGGACAGGGAGAGTACCAAGAGACCCAGTACTTC
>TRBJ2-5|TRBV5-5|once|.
CASSLPRTRRETQYF
TGTGCCAGCAGCCTGCCCCGGACACGCCGGGAGACCCAGTACTTC
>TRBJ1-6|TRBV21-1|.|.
CASSTRDRGSSYNSPLHF
TGTGCCAGCAGCACCCGGGACAGGGGGAGCTCCTATAATTCACCCCTCCACTTT
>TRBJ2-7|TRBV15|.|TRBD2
CATSRGGTSAEQYF
TGTGCCACCAGCAGAGGGGGGACTAGCGCAGAGCAGTACTTC
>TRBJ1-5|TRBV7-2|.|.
CASSLTGSGNQPQHF
TGTGCCAGCAGCTTAACAGGGTCGGGCAATCAGCCCCAGCATTTT
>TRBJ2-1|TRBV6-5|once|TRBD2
CASGGLAGYNEQFF
TGTGCCAGCGGAGGACTAGCGGGTTACAATGAGCAGTTCTTC
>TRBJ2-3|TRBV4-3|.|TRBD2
CASSQEGLAAGPDTQYF
TGCGCCAGCAGCCAAGAAGGACTAGCGGCAGGGCCAGATACGCAGTATTTT
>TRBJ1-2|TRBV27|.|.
CASSLQGSRGYTF
TGTGCCAGCAGTTTACAGGGTTCTCGCGGCTACACCTTC
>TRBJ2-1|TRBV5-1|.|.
CASSSGTSSYNEQFF
TGCGCCAGCAGTAGCGGAACAAGCTCCTACAATGAGCAGTTCTTC
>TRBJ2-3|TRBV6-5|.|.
CASSYSYPADTQYF
TGTGCCAGCAGTTACTCGTACCCGGCAGATACGCAGTATTTT
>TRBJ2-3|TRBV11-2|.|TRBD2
CASSGRLAGGSTDTQYF
TGTGCCAGCAGCGGCCGACTAGCGGGAGGGAGCACAGATACGCAGTATTTT
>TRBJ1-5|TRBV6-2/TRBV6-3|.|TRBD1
CASSRTTGVNQPQHF
TGTGCCAGCAGTCGCACGACAGGGGTCAATCAGCCCCAGCATTTT
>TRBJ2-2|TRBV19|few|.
CASSIDLGYTGELFF
TGTGCCAGTAGTATAGATCTCGGGTACACCGGGGAGCTGTTTTTT